The following is a TCR beta chain sequence with its context. TCRdb's table, derived via immunoSEQ multiplex PCR, lists solely in-frame clones and lacks some. Seen here are approximately 500,000 clones, 90% to 97% observed once, and the top ten hold about 0.054%. The CDR3 extends over 15 amino acids. CDR1 is SGHNT, CDR2 YYREEE, per germline (reference sequence). V was trimmed by 4 bases and J by 4 bases, leaving 14 bases between them. These data come from a study of shared clonotypes between healthy human individuals. This chain uses TRBV5-4 with TRBJ2-2; maybe TRBD2 (5 bases). This TCR came from a woman in her 30s in good health. The specimen sequenced was naive CD4+ T cells sorted from blood. Subset here: CD45RA+ positively selected. CDR3 sequence reads: CASSPVTSPTGELFF. DNA for the CDR3: TGTGCCAGCAGCCCAGTTACTAGTCCCACCGGGGAGCTGTTTTTT.